This T cell receptor (beta chain) was found in a study of cytomegalovirus exposure and HLA in healthy donors. Findings and limits, study-wide: As confirmed in vitro, a few CMV-associated chains were specific for CMV antigens. Later on, a genetic analysis was performed. It linked a missense variant in DCLRE1C with V- and J-gene trimming of TCR beta. Most likely, a cluster of highly shared sequence variants arose as a sequencing artifact.

Germline values: CDR1 MNHEY, CDR2 SMNVEV (reference sequence). V lost 4 bases and J lost 7; bases outside the gene matches: 10. The CDR3 consists of 15 residues. As to this clone: Its antigen is not known.

Amplification used 60 Vbeta primers and 13 Jbeta primers. Assay used: immunoSEQ multiplex PCR; TCRdb lists only in-frame clones, some missing. This table holds about 140,000 clones, around 80% found once. Sequenced input: PBMCs. The receptor was derived from a man aged 25-45 years in good health and CMV-seropositive. The chain employs TRBV27 and TRBJ2-7; TRBD2 agrees at 10 bases. The CDR3 reads CASSSLAGVKTEQYF. CDR3 bases: TGTGCCAGCAGTTCCCTAGCGGGAGTCAAGACGGAGCAGTACTTC.